Listed below are T cell receptor beta chains from one sample, sequenced in a study of cytomegalovirus exposure and HLA in healthy donors. TCRdb's table, derived via immunoSEQ multiplex PCR, lists solely in-frame clones and lacks some. The sample has roughly 220,000 clones; around four fifths are singletons. The sequenced sample was PBMCs. These receptors were obtained from a woman aged 25 to 39 in good health and CMV-seropositive. Both conserved end residues are part of each CDR3. D genes are given only for firm matches. Only part of the rows carry a size: once, few, many, or a class if the clone is expanded.

d_gene	v_gene	j_gene	abundance	CDR3aa	CDR3nt
-	TRBV2	TRBJ1-2	-	CASSLDGNYGYTF	TGTGCCAGCAGCCTTGACGGGAACTATGGCTACACCTTC
-	TRBV30	TRBJ1-2	-	CAWSFPRQNYGYTF	TGTGCCTGGTCCTTTCCTCGGCAGAACTATGGCTACACCTTC
-	TRBV6-5	TRBJ2-1	-	CASSAAGSYNEQFF	TGTGCCAGCTCGGCAGCCGGCTCCTACAATGAGCAGTTCTTC
-	TRBV27	TRBJ1-1	-	CASHSEGMNTEAFF	TGTGCCAGCCATTCTGAGGGAATGAACACTGAAGCTTTCTTT
TRBD1	TRBV19	TRBJ1-2	-	CASSLDRGSYGYTF	TGTGCCAGTAGTCTTGACAGGGGAAGCTATGGCTACACCTTC
-	TRBV5-1	TRBJ2-4	-	CASSLGLLGQGTKNIQYF	TGCGCCAGCAGCTTGGGCTTGTTGGGTCAGGGAACCAAAAACATTCAGTACTTC
-	TRBV29-1	TRBJ2-7	-	CSVVPGSYEQYF	TGCAGCGTTGTTCCAGGTTCCTACGAGCAGTACTTC
-	TRBV7-3	TRBJ2-3	-	CASSLKPGSPTDTQYF	TGTGCCAGCAGCTTAAAGCCGGGTAGCCCCACAGATACGCAGTATTTT
-	TRBV29-1	TRBJ2-5	-	CSVRGGGETQYF	TGCAGCGTACGCGGAGGGGGAGAGACCCAGTACTTC
-	TRBV27	TRBJ2-1	-	CASSLGNEQFF	TGTGCCAGCAGTTTAGGGAATGAGCAGTTCTTC
-	TRBV5-1	TRBJ1-4	few	CASSLEGATNEKLFF	TGCGCCAGCAGCTTGGAGGGTGCAACTAATGAAAAACTGTTTTTT
-	TRBV5-1	TRBJ2-3	-	CASSLAKSTDTQYF	TGCGCCAGCAGCTTGGCAAAGAGCACAGATACGCAGTATTTT
-	TRBV18	TRBJ2-3	few	CASSPQTDTQYF	TGTGCCAGCTCACCACAGACAGATACGCAGTATTTT
TRBD1	TRBV6-5	TRBJ1-1	few	CASRPGQMNTEAFF	TGTGCCAGCAGACCGGGACAGATGAACACTGAAGCTTTCTTT
-	TRBV5-1	TRBJ2-1	-	CASSNRDQDYNEQFF	TGCGCCAGCAGTAACCGGGACCAAGACTACAATGAGCAGTTCTTC
TRBD1	TRBV19	TRBJ1-1	-	CASGFPSGQGGRWAEAFF	TGTGCCAGTGGCTTCCCCTCGGGACAGGGTGGCCGATGGGCTGAAGCTTTCTTT
-	TRBV27	TRBJ1-2	-	CASSLNRGPGGYTF	TGTGCCAGCAGTCTTAACCGGGGCCCAGGAGGCTACACCTTC
-	TRBV5-1	TRBJ1-4	-	CASSLGGVSGREKLFF	TGCGCCAGCAGCTTAGGAGGGGTTTCGGGTCGGGAAAAACTGTTTTTT
TRBD1	TRBV30	TRBJ1-1	-	CAWRLRQGGVSAFF	TGTGCCTGGAGACTAAGACAGGGGGGCGTTTCGGCTTTCTTT
TRBD2	TRBV10-1	TRBJ2-1	-	CASSEGLAGTNNEQFF	TGCGCCAGCAGTGAGGGACTAGCGGGAACAAACAATGAGCAGTTCTTC
TRBD1	TRBV6-6	TRBJ2-7	few	CASSDRPGQGYEQYF	TGTGCCAGCAGTGACCGACCGGGACAGGGCTACGAGCAGTACTTC
-	TRBV12-5	TRBJ2-1	-	CASGLVVSSEQFF	TGTGCTAGTGGCCTAGTTGTTTCCAGTGAGCAGTTCTTC
-	TRBV5-1	TRBJ2-1	-	CASSLRGYNEQFF	TGCGCCAGCAGCTTGAGGGGGTACAATGAGCAGTTCTTC
TRBD1	TRBV4-1	TRBJ1-1	-	CASSSRGLNTEAFF	TGCGCCAGCAGCTCCAGGGGGCTGAACACTGAAGCTTTCTTT
TRBD1	TRBV6-5	TRBJ2-1	-	CASSLDRVFNEQFF	TGTGCCAGCAGTCTAGACAGGGTCTTCAATGAGCAGTTCTTC
TRBD2	TRBV7-2	TRBJ2-7	-	CASSSRPMGSGRAREQYF	TGTGCCAGCAGCTCCCGCCCGATGGGGAGCGGGAGGGCGCGCGAGCAGTACTTC
TRBD2	TRBV6-1	TRBJ2-7	-	CASRGTSGAYEQYF	TGTGCCAGCAGGGGGACTAGCGGAGCCTACGAGCAGTACTTC
-	TRBV7-3	TRBJ2-5	few	CASSISGGFQETQYF	TGTGCCAGCAGCATTAGCGGAGGCTTCCAAGAGACCCAGTACTTC
TRBD2	TRBV14	TRBJ2-7	-	CASSQREGTAYEQYF	TGTGCCAGCAGCCAGAGGGAGGGGACCGCCTACGAGCAGTACTTC
-	TRBV9	TRBJ2-5	-	CASSVEGMQETQYF	TGTGCCAGCAGCGTCGAGGGGATGCAAGAGACCCAGTACTTC
-	TRBV30	TRBJ2-2	-	CAWIANTGELFF	TGTGCCTGGATAGCGAACACCGGGGAGCTGTTTTTT
TRBD2	TRBV15	TRBJ2-7	-	CATSVAGYYEQYF	TGTGCCACCAGCGTAGCGGGCTACTACGAGCAGTACTTC
-	TRBV2	TRBJ2-5	-	CASSEANPQYF	TGTGCCAGCAGTGAAGCAAACCCCCAGTACTTC
-	TRBV6-6	TRBJ2-7	-	CASSYEGRRSYEQYF	TGTGCCAGCAGTTACGAGGGCAGGAGGTCCTACGAGCAGTACTTC
TRBD1	TRBV5-8	TRBJ1-5	few	CASTPTGRQPQHF	TGTGCCAGCACCCCGACAGGGAGACAGCCCCAGCATTTT
-	TRBV27	TRBJ1-1	-	CATGRNTEAFF	TGTGCCACGGGACGGAACACTGAAGCTTTCTTT
-	TRBV7-8	TRBJ1-1	-	CASSWRTTEAFF	TGTGCCAGCAGCTGGAGGACAACTGAAGCTTTCTTT
-	TRBV19	TRBJ1-5	-	CASSTRIGDDQPQHF	TGTGCCAGTAGTACTCGGATAGGGGACGATCAGCCCCAGCATTTT
-	TRBV4-1	TRBJ2-2	-	CASSQSTGNTGELFF	TGCGCCAGCAGCCAATCGACAGGGAACACCGGGGAGCTGTTTTTT
TRBD1	TRBV7-9	TRBJ2-7	-	CASSGDRGSHEQYF	TGTGCCAGCAGCGGAGACAGGGGCTCCCACGAGCAGTACTTC
TRBD1	TRBV6-1	TRBJ1-1	-	CASSLQDREDTEAFF	TGTGCCAGCAGTTTACAAGACAGGGAAGACACTGAAGCTTTCTTT
TRBD2	TRBV10-3	TRBJ2-7	few	CAISDRMGLAGGYEQYF	TGTGCCATCAGCGACCGTATGGGACTAGCGGGAGGGTACGAGCAGTACTTC
TRBD1	TRBV11-3	TRBJ2-1	-	CASSLAGTGNEQFF	TGTGCCAGCAGCTTAGCAGGGACAGGGAATGAGCAGTTCTTC
-	TRBV16	TRBJ1-1	-	CASSQSRQNTEAFF	TGTGCCAGCAGCCAATCTAGGCAGAACACTGAAGCTTTCTTT
TRBD1	TRBV19	TRBJ1-1	-	CASSMERTGGSEAFF	TGTGCCAGTAGTATGGAGAGGACAGGGGGCTCTGAAGCTTTCTTT
-	TRBV5-1	TRBJ1-1	-	CASSTMGPMNTEAFF	TGCGCCAGCAGCACGATGGGACCGATGAACACTGAAGCTTTCTTT
-	TRBV29-1	TRBJ2-2	-	CSVGLGDTGELFF	TGCAGCGTCGGTCTAGGCGACACCGGGGAGCTGTTTTTT
TRBD2	TRBV6-9	TRBJ2-7	-	CASSCRLAGALLSNEQYF	TGTGCCAGCAGTTGCAGACTAGCGGGGGCACTCCTATCCAACGAGCAGTACTTC
-	TRBV19	TRBJ1-2	-	CASGTPNGYGYTF	TGTGCCAGTGGGACACCCAACGGCTATGGCTACACCTTC
TRBD2	TRBV4-3	TRBJ2-7	-	CASSQELAATSGSSYEQYF	TGCGCCAGCAGCCAAGAATTGGCCGCGACTAGCGGGAGCTCCTACGAGCAGTACTTC
-	TRBV10-3	TRBJ2-3	-	CAISVSKTDTQYF	TGTGCCATCAGTGTCTCTAAAACAGATACGCAGTATTTT
TRBD1	TRBV9	TRBJ2-3	-	CASSPRTGKSTDTQYF	TGTGCCAGCAGCCCGCGGACAGGGAAAAGCACAGATACGCAGTATTTT
-	TRBV30	TRBJ1-2	-	CAWSLLSSRDTSYGYTF	TGTGCCTGGAGCCTACTTAGCTCCCGGGACACTTCATATGGCTACACCTTC
-	TRBV5-1	TRBJ1-2	-	CASSLRGNYGYTF	TGCGCCAGCAGCTTAAGGGGCAACTATGGCTACACCTTC
-	TRBV9	TRBJ2-3	-	CASSVLRDSTQYF	TGTGCCAGCAGCGTTCTGCGGGACAGTACGCAGTATTTT
-	TRBV20-1	TRBJ2-7	-	CSAIRDYEQYF	TGCAGTGCAATACGGGATTACGAGCAGTACTTC
-	TRBV29-1	TRBJ2-7	-	CSVINLVESYEQYF	TGCAGCGTCATCAATCTAGTGGAGTCCTACGAGCAGTACTTC